This T cell receptor beta chain derives from a study of blood T cell repertoires in COVID-19. Whole-study context: Acute and convalescent COVID-19 specimens originated in the United States, Italy and Spain. Sources were T cells, B-cell-depleted T cells, or PBMCs; the material itself was cDNA or gDNA.

V lost 4 bases, J lost 5 bases, and 17 bases lay in between. Looked up from germline, CDR1 is KGHSY and CDR2 is FQNENV. This CDR3 has 15 amino acids. In the study's own analysis: Researchers report that nucleated cell counts were estimated from reference gene primer amplification. Some clones are missing from TCRdb's copy, which holds only in-frame ones; the method was immunoSEQ multiplex PCR. The V and J calls and clone size are taken from that table; D and trimming were inferred from the DNA. In the table there are under 55,000 clones, 79% of which are singletons. This receptor was obtained from a man between 65 and 80 years old with acute or convalescent COVID-19. The specimen was peripheral blood. The chain carries TRBV16 and TRBJ1-1; D uncertain. CDR3 in amino acids: CASSRQGRGWTEAFF. DNA of the CDR3: TGTGCCAGCAGCCGGCAAGGTCGGGGTTGGACTGAAGCTTTCTTT. The full variable domain, in which reference TRBV16 and TRBJ1-1 provide the parts outside the CDR3, is GEEVAQTPKHLVRGEGQKAKLYCAPIKGHSYVFWYQQVLKNEFKFLISFQNENVFDETGMPKERFSAKCLPNSPCSLEIQATKLEDSAVYFCASSRQGRGWTEAFFGQGTRLTVV.